This T cell receptor beta chain was sequenced for a study of blood T cell repertoires in COVID-19. Study at large: From the United States, Italy and Spain came samples of acute and convalescent COVID-19. Sample material is recorded as cDNA or gDNA derived from T cells, B-cell-depleted T cells, or PBMCs.

Authors' analysis steps: Researchers report that nucleated cell counts were estimated from reference gene primer amplification. Clones were sequenced by immunoSEQ multiplex PCR, and TCRdb holds only the in-frame ones, with some missing. Clonal size and the V and J genes are those of that table, whereas D and trimming came from the DNA. The table lists about 270,000 clones, around nine tenths of them singletons. This CDR3 region has 15 residues. V gave up 0 bases and J gave up 7 bases, with 10 bases separating them. Germline V gene sequence: CDR1 KGHSY, CDR2 FQNENV. The chain is built from TRBV16 and TRBJ1-6; D remains unclear. Material: peripheral blood. This sequence originates from a man in his forties or fifties with active or convalescent COVID-19. The CDR3 region has the DNA TGTGCCAGCAGCCAATCAGCGGCGGGGAATTCACCCCTCCACTTT. This encodes CASSQSAAGNSPLHF. The full variable domain, completed using reference TRBV16 and TRBJ1-6, is GEEVAQTPKHLVRGEGQKAKLYCAPIKGHSYVFWYQQVLKNEFKFLISFQNENVFDETGMPKERFSAKCLPNSPCSLEIQATKLEDSAVYFCASSQSAAGNSPLHFGNGTRLTVT.